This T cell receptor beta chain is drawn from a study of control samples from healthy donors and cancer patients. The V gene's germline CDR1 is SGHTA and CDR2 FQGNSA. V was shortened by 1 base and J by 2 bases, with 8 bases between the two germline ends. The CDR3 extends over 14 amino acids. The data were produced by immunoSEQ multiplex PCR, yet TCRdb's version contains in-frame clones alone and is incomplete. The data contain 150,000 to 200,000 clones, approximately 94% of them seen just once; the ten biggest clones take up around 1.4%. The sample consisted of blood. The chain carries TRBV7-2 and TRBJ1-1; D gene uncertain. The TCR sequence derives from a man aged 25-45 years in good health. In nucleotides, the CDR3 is TGTGCCAGCAGCTTAGAAAACCTAAACACTGAAGCTTTCTTT. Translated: CASSLENLNTEAFF.